This entry lists 5 T cell receptor beta chains sequenced from one sample in a study of blood T cells in healthy people across ages. Using a J-beta primer mix together with a sample-barcoded 5' primer, a second PCR was run for about 7 to 12 cycles. TCRdb re-derived calls from the 5' RACE reads in MiXCR, one entry per CDR3 protein. This table has hundreds of thousands of distinct CDR3 sequences, roughly two fifths appearing once. Sequencing was carried out using blood. These receptors all come from a man of 80 years or more in good health.

The V call is TRBV15, the J call TRBJ2-3; a possible D gene is TRBD1 (6 bases). This CDR3 contains 15 residues. CDR1 and CDR2 (germline): LNHNV, YYDKDF (reference sequence). The ends were cut back, 0 bases at V and 3 bases at J, with 10 bases in the middle. The CDR3 loop reads CATSRDLRGTDTQYF. The DNA for the CDR3 is TGTGCCACCAGCAGAGATCTAAGGGGGACAGATACGCAGTATTTT.

CDR3 sequence reads: CASSLAVGYGANVLTF. The DNA of the CDR3 is TGTGCCAGCAGCTTAGCGGTAGGGTATGGGGCCAACGTCCTGACTTTC. This chain uses TRBV7-2 with TRBJ2-6, with D uncertain. CDR1 is SGHTA, CDR2 FQGNSA, per germline. The germline V and J ends were trimmed by 0 bases and 3 bases, with 9 bases remaining between them. The CDR3 consists of 16 residues.

Only a few counts were recorded for this clonotype. The rearrangement joins TRBV2 to TRBJ2-1, with 8 bases identical to TRBD2. Germline-derived CDR1 and CDR2 are SNHLY and FYNNEI. This CDR3 has 14 residues. Trimming at V came to 6 bases and at J to 6 bases, leaving 7 bases not matched to a gene. This CDR3 reads CASRLSGIGNEQFF. The CDR3 coding sequence is TGTGCCAGCAGACTTAGCGGGATCGGCAATGAGCAGTTCTTC.

This clonotype was detected only a few times. This chain uses TRBV29-1 with TRBJ2-1; the match to TRBD1 covers 8 bases. V dropped 7 bases and J dropped 4; count of bases not matched to a gene: 9. The CDR3 totals 14 residues. Germline V CDR1 and CDR2: SQVTM, ANQGSEA. The chain's CDR3 is CSGDPGQAYNEQFF. The CDR3 DNA follows: TGCAGCGGGGACCCGGGACAGGCGTACAATGAGCAGTTCTTC.

V usage is TRBV5-1 and J usage is TRBJ2-7, with D tentatively TRBD2 (6 bases). V lost 0 bases and J 2 bases, leaving 15 bases between the germline ends. Germline CDR1 reads SGHRS; CDR2 reads YFSETQ. The CDR3 covers 16 residues. CDR3 nucleotides: TGCGCCAGCAGCTTGGAAGGATGGGACTTTACCTACGAGCAGTACTTC. This gives the protein CASSLEGWDFTYEQYF.